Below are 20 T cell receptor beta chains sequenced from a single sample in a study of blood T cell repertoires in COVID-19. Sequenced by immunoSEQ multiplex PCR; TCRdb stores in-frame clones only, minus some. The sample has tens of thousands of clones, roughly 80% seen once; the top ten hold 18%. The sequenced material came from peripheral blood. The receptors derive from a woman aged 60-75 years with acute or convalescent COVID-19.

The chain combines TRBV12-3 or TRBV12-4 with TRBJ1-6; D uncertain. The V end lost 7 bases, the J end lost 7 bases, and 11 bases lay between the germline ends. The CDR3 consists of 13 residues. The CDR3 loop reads CASTPTGNSPLHF. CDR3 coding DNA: TGTGCCAGCACCCCAACGGGGAATTCACCCCTCCACTTT.

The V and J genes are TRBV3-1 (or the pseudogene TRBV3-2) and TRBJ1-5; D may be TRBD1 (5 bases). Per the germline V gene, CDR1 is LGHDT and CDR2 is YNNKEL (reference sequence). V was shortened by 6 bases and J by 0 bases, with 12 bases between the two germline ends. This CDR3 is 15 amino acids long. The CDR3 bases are TGTGCCAGCAGTCGGGGGGGGTATAGCAATCAGCCCCAGCATTTT. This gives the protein CASSRGGYSNQPQHF.

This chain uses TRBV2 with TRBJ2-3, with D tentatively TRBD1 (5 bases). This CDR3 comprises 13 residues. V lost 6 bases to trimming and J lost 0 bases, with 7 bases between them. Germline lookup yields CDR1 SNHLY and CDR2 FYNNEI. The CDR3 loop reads CASRTVSTDTQYF. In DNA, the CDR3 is TGTGCCAGCAGGACAGTTAGCACAGATACGCAGTATTTT.

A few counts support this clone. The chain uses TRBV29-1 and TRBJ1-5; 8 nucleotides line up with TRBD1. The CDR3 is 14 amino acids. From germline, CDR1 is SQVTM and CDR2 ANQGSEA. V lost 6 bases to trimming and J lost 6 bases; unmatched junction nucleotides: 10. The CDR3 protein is CSVGGDRGGQPQHF. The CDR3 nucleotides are TGCAGCGTCGGTGGCGACAGGGGTGGTCAGCCCCAGCATTTT.

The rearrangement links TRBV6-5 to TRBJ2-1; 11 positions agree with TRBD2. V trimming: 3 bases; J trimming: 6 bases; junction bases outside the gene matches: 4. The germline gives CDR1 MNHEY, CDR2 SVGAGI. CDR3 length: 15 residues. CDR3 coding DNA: TGTGCCAGCAGTTATAGCGGGGGGGCCCGCAATGAGCAGTTCTTC. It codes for CASSYSGGARNEQFF.

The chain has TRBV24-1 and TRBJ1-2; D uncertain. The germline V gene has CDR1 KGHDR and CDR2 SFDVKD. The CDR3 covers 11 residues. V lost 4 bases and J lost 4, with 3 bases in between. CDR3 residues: CATSDSYGYTF. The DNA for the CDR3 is TGTGCCACCAGTGACAGCTATGGCTACACCTTC.

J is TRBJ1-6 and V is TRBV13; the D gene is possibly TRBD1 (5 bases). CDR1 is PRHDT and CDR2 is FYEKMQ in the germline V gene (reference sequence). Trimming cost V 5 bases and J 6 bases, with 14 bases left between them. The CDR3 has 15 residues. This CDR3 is CASSPPGLLNSPLHF. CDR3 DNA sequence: TGTGCCAGCAGCCCTCCAGGGCTTCTTAATTCACCCCTCCACTTT.

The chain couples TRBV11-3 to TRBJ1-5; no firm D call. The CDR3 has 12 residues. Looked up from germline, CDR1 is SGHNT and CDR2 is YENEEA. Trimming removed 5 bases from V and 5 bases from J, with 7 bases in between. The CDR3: CASSLRDQPQHF. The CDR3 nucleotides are TGTGCCAGCAGCCTCCGCGATCAGCCCCAGCATTTT.

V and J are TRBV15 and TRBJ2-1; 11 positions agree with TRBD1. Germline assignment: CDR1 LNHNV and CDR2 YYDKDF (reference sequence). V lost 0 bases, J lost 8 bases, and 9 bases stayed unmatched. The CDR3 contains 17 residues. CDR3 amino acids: CATSRDYKDRGHDEQFF. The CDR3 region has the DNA TGTGCCACCAGCAGAGATTATAAGGACAGGGGGCATGATGAGCAGTTCTTC. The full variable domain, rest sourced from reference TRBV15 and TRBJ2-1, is DAMVIQNPRYQVTQFGKPVTLSCSQTLNHNVMYWYQQKSSQAPKLLFHYYDKDFNNEADTPDNFQSRRPNTSFCFLDIRSPGLGDTAMYLCATSRDYKDRGHDEQFFGPGTRLTVL.

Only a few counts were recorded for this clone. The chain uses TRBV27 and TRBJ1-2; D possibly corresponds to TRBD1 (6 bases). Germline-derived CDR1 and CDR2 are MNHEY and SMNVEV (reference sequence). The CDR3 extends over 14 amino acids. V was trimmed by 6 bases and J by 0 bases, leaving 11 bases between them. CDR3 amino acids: CASRKQGANYGYTF. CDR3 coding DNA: TGTGCCAGCAGAAAACAGGGAGCTAACTATGGCTACACCTTC.

In DNA form, the CDR3 reads TGCGCCAGCAGCCCAGGACTAGCGGGGGGTACGGAGACCCAGTACTTC. It yields the protein CASSPGLAGGTETQYF. The V call is TRBV5-1, the J call TRBJ2-5; 14 nucleotides line up with TRBD2. Trimming at V came to 4 bases and at J to 5 bases, leaving 7 bases not matched to a gene. This CDR3 has 16 residues. Germline-derived CDR1 and CDR2 are SGHRS and YFSETQ.

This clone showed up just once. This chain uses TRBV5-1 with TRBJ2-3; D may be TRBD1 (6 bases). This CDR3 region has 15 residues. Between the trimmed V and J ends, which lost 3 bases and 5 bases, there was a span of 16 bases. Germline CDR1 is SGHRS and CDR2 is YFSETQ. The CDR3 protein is CASSYSSPDRDTQYF. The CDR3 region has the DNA TGCGCCAGCAGCTATTCTTCCCCGGACAGAGATACGCAGTATTTT. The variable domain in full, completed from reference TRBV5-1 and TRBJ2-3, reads KAGVTQTPRYLIKTRGQQVTLSCSPISGHRSVSWYQQTPGQGLQFLFEYFSETQRNKGNFPGRFSGRQFSNSRSEMNVSTLELGDSALYLCASSYSSPDRDTQYFGPGTRLTVL.

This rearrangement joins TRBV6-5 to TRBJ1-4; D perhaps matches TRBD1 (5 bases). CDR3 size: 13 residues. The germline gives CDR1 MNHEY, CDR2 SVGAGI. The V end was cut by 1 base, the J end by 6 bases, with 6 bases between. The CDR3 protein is CASSYWGDEKLFF. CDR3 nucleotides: TGTGCCAGCAGTTACTGGGGGGATGAAAAACTGTTTTTT.

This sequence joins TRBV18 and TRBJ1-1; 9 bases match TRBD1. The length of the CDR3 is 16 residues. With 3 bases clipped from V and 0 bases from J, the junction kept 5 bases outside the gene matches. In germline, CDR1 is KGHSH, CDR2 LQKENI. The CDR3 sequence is CASSPGTGKMNTEAFF. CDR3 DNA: TGTGCCAGCTCACCGGGGACAGGGAAAATGAACACTGAAGCTTTCTTT.

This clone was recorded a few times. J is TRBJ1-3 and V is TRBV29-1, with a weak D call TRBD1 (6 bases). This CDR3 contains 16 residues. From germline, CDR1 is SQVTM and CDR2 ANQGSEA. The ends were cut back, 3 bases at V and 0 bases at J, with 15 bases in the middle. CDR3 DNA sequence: TGCAGCGTTGAGGAGGTATTGGACAGCTCTGGAAACACCATATATTTT. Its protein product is CSVEEVLDSSGNTIYF.

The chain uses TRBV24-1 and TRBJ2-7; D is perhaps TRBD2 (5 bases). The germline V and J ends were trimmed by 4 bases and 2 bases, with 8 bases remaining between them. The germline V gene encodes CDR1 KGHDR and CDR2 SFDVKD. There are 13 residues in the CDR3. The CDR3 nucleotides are TGTGCCACCAGTGACCCCGGGGCCTACGAGCAGTACTTC. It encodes CATSDPGAYEQYF.

The CDR3, as DNA: TGTGCCAGCACCGAACAGGGGCACTATGGCTACACCTTC. Its protein is CASTEQGHYGYTF. The chain is built from TRBV6-5 and TRBJ1-2; 7 bases agree with TRBD1. Germline V lookup: CDR1 MNHEY, CDR2 SVGAGI. The trim removed 7 bases at V and 3 bases at J, leaving 5 bases unmatched. The CDR3 spans 13 residues.

The chain's CDR3 is CASSLSGRNQPQHF. DNA for the CDR3: TGTGCCAGCAGCTTAAGTGGGCGAAATCAGCCCCAGCATTTT. V is TRBV7-8 and J is TRBJ1-5; D not resolved. CDR1 and CDR2 (germline): SGHVS, FQNEAQ. The CDR3 contains 14 residues. The germline V and J ends were trimmed by 2 bases and 4 bases, with 9 bases remaining between them. The full variable domain, rest sourced from reference TRBV7-8 and TRBJ1-5, is GAGVSQSPRYKVAKRGQDVALRCDPISGHVSLFWYQQALGQGPEFLTYFQNEAQLDKSGLPSDRFFAERPEGSVSTLKIQRTQQEDSAVYLCASSLSGRNQPQHFGDGTRLSIL.

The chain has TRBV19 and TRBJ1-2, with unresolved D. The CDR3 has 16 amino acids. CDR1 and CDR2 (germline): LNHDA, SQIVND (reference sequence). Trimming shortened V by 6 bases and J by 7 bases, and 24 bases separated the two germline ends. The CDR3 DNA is TGTGCCAGTAGCCAACGATCCGCGACCCGAGGAACTGGCTACACCTTC. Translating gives CASSQRSATRGTGYTF.

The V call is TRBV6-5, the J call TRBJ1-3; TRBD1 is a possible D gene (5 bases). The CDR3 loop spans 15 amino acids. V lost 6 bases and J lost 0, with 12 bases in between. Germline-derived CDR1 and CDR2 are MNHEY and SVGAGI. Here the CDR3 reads CASSPGHLSGNTIYF. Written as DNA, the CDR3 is TGTGCCAGCAGCCCCGGACATCTCTCTGGAAACACCATATATTTT.